This T cell receptor (beta chain) comes out of a study of patients and donors after allogeneic stem cell transplantation. Using its own MiXCR run on the RT-PCR reads, TCRdb lists one record per CDR3 protein. The sample has hundreds of thousands of distinct CDR3 sequences, 16% seen once. This clonotype appeared many times. Sequenced input: blood, either unsorted or a sorted T cell fraction (not recorded which). This receptor was obtained from a human donor who was either an allogeneic HSCT recipient or a stem cell or donor lymphocyte infusion donor (not recorded which). It is not recorded whose cells these are; they may come from a transplant donor.

The CDR3 DNA reads TGCGCCAGCAGCTTGTACGGTCCGGGACTAGCACCTACTTACAATGAGCAGTTCTTC. Translation gives CASSLYGPGLAPTYNEQFF. The rearrangement links TRBV5-1 to TRBJ2-1; TRBD2 matches at 9 bases. This CDR3 is built from 19 residues. V shed 1 base, J shed 4 bases, and the junction held 15 bases outside the gene matches. In germline, CDR1 is SGHRS, CDR2 YFSETQ.